The rows below give T cell receptor beta chains drawn from one sample of a study of technical replicates of blood from a handful of donors. Clones were sequenced by immunoSEQ multiplex PCR, and TCRdb holds only the in-frame ones, with some missing. The table shows 50,000 to 70,000 clones, with 80% to 90% occurring only once. The sequenced sample consisted of PBMCs. Source of these receptors: a human donor in good health. Some clones in this sample may be carry-over from other donors' samples. CDR3s include the opening cysteine and the closing phenylalanine or tryptophan. The D gene is left open where the match is weak. Part of the rows lack a size; the others show once, few, many or a class for expanded clones.

clone size: NA; J gene: TRBJ2-5; CDR3 length: 13; D gene: TRBD2; V gene: TRBV5-4; CDR3 protein: CASSPSGGETQYF; CDR3 DNA: TGTGCCAGCAGTCCCAGCGGGGGAGAGACCCAGTACTTC
clone size: NA; J gene: TRBJ2-7; CDR3 length: 13; D gene: TRBD1; V gene: TRBV2; CDR3 protein: CASNTGGRYEQYF; CDR3 DNA: TGTGCCAGCAACACAGGGGGACGGTACGAGCAGTACTTC
clone size: few; J gene: TRBJ1-5; CDR3 length: 12; D gene: NA; V gene: TRBV10-3; CDR3 protein: CAISEMTQSQHF; CDR3 DNA: TGTGCCATCAGTGAGATGACACAGTCCCAGCATTTT
clone size: few; J gene: TRBJ1-4; CDR3 length: 16; D gene: TRBD1; V gene: TRBV4-2; CDR3 protein: CASSQGTGQALGKLFF; CDR3 DNA: TGTGCCAGCAGCCAGGGGACCGGACAGGCGCTGGGGAAACTGTTTTTT
clone size: NA; J gene: TRBJ2-1; CDR3 length: 14; D gene: NA; V gene: TRBV5-4; CDR3 protein: CASSLVGPYNEQFF; CDR3 DNA: TGTGCCAGCAGCCTCGTTGGGCCGTACAATGAGCAGTTCTTC
clone size: few; J gene: TRBJ2-6; CDR3 length: 17; D gene: TRBD1; V gene: TRBV2; CDR3 protein: CASNARTGGSGANVLTF; CDR3 DNA: TGTGCCAGCAACGCCCGGACAGGGGGCTCTGGGGCCAACGTCCTGACTTTC
clone size: NA; J gene: TRBJ1-4; CDR3 length: 13; D gene: NA; V gene: TRBV23-1; CDR3 protein: CASTGGFGEKLFF; CDR3 DNA: TGCGCCAGCACCGGGGGGTTTGGGGAAAAACTGTTTTTT
clone size: NA; J gene: TRBJ1-4; CDR3 length: 16; D gene: TRBD1; V gene: TRBV4-2; CDR3 protein: CASSQQTGAANEKLFF; CDR3 DNA: TGTGCCAGCAGCCAACAAACAGGGGCGGCTAATGAAAAACTGTTTTTT
clone size: once; J gene: TRBJ1-2; CDR3 length: 15; D gene: NA; V gene: TRBV5-4; CDR3 protein: CASSRKDLFSGGYTF; CDR3 DNA: TGTGCCAGCAGCCGAAAGGACCTCTTCTCGGGAGGCTACACCTTC
clone size: few; J gene: TRBJ2-7; CDR3 length: 18; D gene: NA; V gene: TRBV4-3; CDR3 protein: CASSQDTTGVIFSYEQYF; CDR3 DNA: TGCGCCAGCAGCCAAGATACCACCGGGGTCATTTTCTCCTACGAGCAGTACTTC
clone size: NA; J gene: TRBJ1-4; CDR3 length: 16; D gene: TRBD1; V gene: TRBV7-2; CDR3 protein: CASSPWTGKTNEKLFF; CDR3 DNA: TGTGCCAGCAGCCCTTGGACAGGGAAAACTAATGAAAAACTGTTTTTT
clone size: NA; J gene: TRBJ2-5; CDR3 length: 14; D gene: NA; V gene: TRBV2; CDR3 protein: CASSGRGNQETQYF; CDR3 DNA: TGTGCCAGCAGTGGACGGGGAAACCAAGAGACCCAGTACTTC
clone size: NA; J gene: TRBJ1-5; CDR3 length: 14; D gene: TRBD1; V gene: TRBV4-1; CDR3 protein: CASSGTGSNQPQHF; CDR3 DNA: TGCGCCAGCTCCGGGACAGGTAGCAATCAGCCCCAGCATTTT
clone size: few; J gene: TRBJ2-2; CDR3 length: 16; D gene: NA; V gene: TRBV6-1; CDR3 protein: CASSEVGGGGTGELFF; CDR3 DNA: TGTGCCAGCAGTGAAGTCGGGGGAGGGGGGACCGGGGAGCTGTTTTTT
clone size: NA; J gene: TRBJ2-7; CDR3 length: 15; D gene: TRBD2; V gene: TRBV7-2; CDR3 protein: CASSLAGLAGEEQYF; CDR3 DNA: TGTGCCAGCAGCTTAGCTGGACTAGCGGGGGAAGAGCAGTACTTC
clone size: NA; J gene: TRBJ1-2; CDR3 length: 15; D gene: TRBD1; V gene: TRBV6-5; CDR3 protein: CASSRTRQGGGGYTF; CDR3 DNA: TGTGCCAGCAGTCGAACCCGACAGGGTGGGGGCGGCTACACCTTC
clone size: few; J gene: TRBJ1-5; CDR3 length: 13; D gene: NA; V gene: TRBV18; CDR3 protein: CASSLGGEQPQHF; CDR3 DNA: TGTGCCAGCTCCCTCGGGGGGGAACAGCCCCAGCATTTT
clone size: NA; J gene: TRBJ2-7; CDR3 length: 15; D gene: TRBD2; V gene: TRBV9; CDR3 protein: CASSVVPSGREEQYF; CDR3 DNA: TGTGCCAGCAGCGTAGTTCCTAGCGGGAGGGAGGAGCAGTACTTC
clone size: NA; J gene: TRBJ1-2; CDR3 length: 12; D gene: NA; V gene: TRBV6-5; CDR3 protein: CASSAGARGYTF; CDR3 DNA: TGTGCCAGCAGTGCAGGGGCAAGAGGCTACACCTTC
clone size: NA; J gene: TRBJ2-1; CDR3 length: 15; D gene: TRBD2; V gene: TRBV4-2; CDR3 protein: CASSQRVAGGNEQFF; CDR3 DNA: TGTGCCAGCAGCCAACGGGTAGCGGGGGGGAATGAGCAGTTCTTC
clone size: NA; J gene: TRBJ1-1; CDR3 length: 12; D gene: NA; V gene: TRBV6-1; CDR3 protein: CASSEDSVEAFF; CDR3 DNA: TGTGCCAGCAGTGAGGACAGCGTTGAAGCTTTCTTT
clone size: NA; J gene: TRBJ1-5; CDR3 length: 14; D gene: TRBD1; V gene: TRBV19; CDR3 protein: CASSPQGAYQPQHF; CDR3 DNA: TGTGCCAGTAGTCCTCAGGGGGCCTATCAGCCCCAGCATTTT
clone size: NA; J gene: TRBJ1-1; CDR3 length: 17; D gene: TRBD1; V gene: TRBV4-3; CDR3 protein: CASSQDVGQGISTEAFF; CDR3 DNA: TGCGCCAGCAGCCAGGATGTGGGACAGGGCATTTCTACTGAAGCTTTCTTT
clone size: NA; J gene: TRBJ1-2; CDR3 length: 12; D gene: NA; V gene: TRBV10-3; CDR3 protein: CAISEQYGGYTF; CDR3 DNA: TGTGCCATCAGTGAGCAGTACGGGGGCTACACCTTC
clone size: NA; J gene: TRBJ1-2; CDR3 length: 14; D gene: NA; V gene: TRBV9; CDR3 protein: CASSAEEGVYGYTF; CDR3 DNA: TGTGCCAGCAGCGCAGAAGAGGGGGTCTATGGCTACACCTTC
clone size: NA; J gene: TRBJ2-3; CDR3 length: 17; D gene: TRBD2; V gene: TRBV9; CDR3 protein: CASSVGGNSGVFHTQYF; CDR3 DNA: TGTGCCAGCAGCGTAGGGGGAAATAGCGGGGTTTTTCATACGCAGTATTTT
clone size: NA; J gene: TRBJ2-3; CDR3 length: 16; D gene: TRBD2; V gene: TRBV10-3; CDR3 protein: CAISKTSGTSTDTQYF; CDR3 DNA: TGTGCCATCAGTAAGACTAGCGGGACTTCCACAGATACGCAGTATTTT
clone size: NA; J gene: TRBJ2-5; CDR3 length: 14; D gene: TRBD1; V gene: TRBV6-5; CDR3 protein: CASSSKGGSGTQYF; CDR3 DNA: TGTGCCAGCAGTAGCAAAGGGGGCTCGGGGACCCAGTACTTC
clone size: NA; J gene: TRBJ2-1; CDR3 length: 11; D gene: TRBD2; V gene: TRBV10-3; CDR3 protein: CAIGGGGEQFF; CDR3 DNA: TGTGCCATCGGTGGGGGGGGTGAGCAGTTCTTC
clone size: NA; J gene: TRBJ1-4; CDR3 length: 14; D gene: TRBD1; V gene: TRBV25-1; CDR3 protein: CASRERQGVEKLFF; CDR3 DNA: TGTGCCAGCAGGGAAAGACAGGGGGTGGAAAAACTGTTTTTT
clone size: NA; J gene: TRBJ2-7; CDR3 length: 15; D gene: TRBD2; V gene: TRBV6-5; CDR3 protein: CASSYSASGPYEQYF; CDR3 DNA: TGTGCCAGCAGCTACTCAGCTAGCGGGCCGTACGAGCAGTACTTC
clone size: few; J gene: TRBJ1-2; CDR3 length: 17; D gene: NA; V gene: TRBV30; CDR3 protein: CAWSVKGRGGVNYGYTF; CDR3 DNA: TGTGCCTGGAGTGTGAAGGGCCGCGGGGGAGTTAACTATGGCTACACCTTC
clone size: once; J gene: TRBJ2-3; CDR3 length: 17; D gene: NA; V gene: TRBV5-1; CDR3 protein: CASSPEAPMLNTDTQYF; CDR3 DNA: TGCGCCAGCAGCCCCGAGGCACCGATGCTCAACACAGATACGCAGTATTTT
clone size: NA; J gene: TRBJ2-7; CDR3 length: 15; D gene: TRBD1; V gene: TRBV5-5; CDR3 protein: CASSLDRGNPYEQYF; CDR3 DNA: TGTGCCAGCAGCTTGGACAGGGGGAATCCATACGAGCAGTACTTC
clone size: NA; J gene: TRBJ2-3; CDR3 length: 18; D gene: TRBD2; V gene: TRBV6-4; CDR3 protein: CASSDSPGGSGGTDTQYF; CDR3 DNA: TGTGCCAGCAGTGACTCTCCCGGTGGGAGCGGGGGCACAGATACGCAGTATTTT
clone size: NA; J gene: TRBJ2-7; CDR3 length: 15; D gene: NA; V gene: TRBV21-1; CDR3 protein: CASKPFSGRGYEQYF; CDR3 DNA: TGTGCCAGCAAACCCTTTAGCGGGAGAGGCTACGAGCAGTACTTC
clone size: few; J gene: TRBJ1-6; CDR3 length: 15; D gene: NA; V gene: TRBV10-1; CDR3 protein: CASSECAGGGSPLHF; CDR3 DNA: TGCGCCAGCAGTGAATGTGCGGGTGGTGGTTCACCCCTCCACTTT
clone size: NA; J gene: TRBJ2-3; CDR3 length: 16; D gene: TRBD2; V gene: TRBV11-2; CDR3 protein: CASSQLAGGYADTQYF; CDR3 DNA: TGTGCCAGCAGCCAGTTAGCGGGAGGGTACGCAGATACGCAGTATTTT
clone size: NA; J gene: TRBJ2-2; CDR3 length: 17; D gene: NA; V gene: TRBV7-3; CDR3 protein: CASSLNSPGAATGELFF; CDR3 DNA: TGTGCCAGCAGCTTAAACTCGCCAGGGGCAGCCACCGGGGAGCTGTTTTTT
clone size: once; J gene: TRBJ1-3; CDR3 length: 15; D gene: NA; V gene: TRBV19; CDR3 protein: CASSPWEYSGNTIYF; CDR3 DNA: TGTGCCAGTAGTCCCTGGGAGTACTCTGGAAACACCATATATTTT
clone size: NA; J gene: TRBJ2-7; CDR3 length: 15; D gene: NA; V gene: TRBV1; CDR3 protein: CTSSQLAGGPYEQYF; CDR3 DNA: TGCACCAGCAGCCAACTAGCGGGAGGCCCCTACGAGCAGTACTTC
clone size: NA; J gene: TRBJ1-2; CDR3 length: 12; D gene: NA; V gene: TRBV5-1; CDR3 protein: CASRLTRESYTF; CDR3 DNA: TGCGCCAGCAGACTAACCCGCGAAAGCTACACCTTC
clone size: NA; J gene: TRBJ1-1; CDR3 length: 12; D gene: NA; V gene: TRBV7-9; CDR3 protein: CASSLTGTEAFF; CDR3 DNA: TGTGCCAGCAGCTTAACAGGGACTGAAGCTTTCTTT
clone size: NA; J gene: TRBJ2-1; CDR3 length: 13; D gene: NA; V gene: TRBV27; CDR3 protein: CASSAGINNEQFF; CDR3 DNA: TGTGCCAGCAGCGCCGGGATCAACAATGAGCAGTTCTTC
clone size: few; J gene: TRBJ2-1; CDR3 length: 16; D gene: TRBD2; V gene: TRBV6-4; CDR3 protein: CASSDSGLASYNEQFF; CDR3 DNA: TGTGCCAGCAGTGATTCGGGACTAGCTTCCTACAATGAGCAGTTCTTC
clone size: NA; J gene: TRBJ2-5; CDR3 length: 12; D gene: NA; V gene: TRBV28; CDR3 protein: CASSLVQETQYF; CDR3 DNA: TGTGCCAGCAGTTTGGTCCAGGAGACCCAGTACTTC
clone size: NA; J gene: TRBJ1-2; CDR3 length: 14; D gene: NA; V gene: TRBV19; CDR3 protein: CASSLGRKNYGYTF; CDR3 DNA: TGTGCCAGTAGTTTGGGCAGGAAAAACTATGGCTACACCTTC
clone size: once; J gene: TRBJ2-2; CDR3 length: 15; D gene: TRBD1; V gene: TRBV30; CDR3 protein: CAWSVQDRGTGELFF; CDR3 DNA: TGTGCCTGGAGTGTACAGGACAGGGGCACCGGGGAGCTGTTTTTT
clone size: NA; J gene: TRBJ2-6; CDR3 length: 19; D gene: TRBD1; V gene: TRBV4-3; CDR3 protein: CASSQDAWTGWTGANVLTF; CDR3 DNA: TGCGCCAGCAGCCAAGATGCGTGGACAGGGTGGACCGGGGCCAACGTCCTGACTTTC
clone size: NA; J gene: TRBJ1-2; CDR3 length: 13; D gene: NA; V gene: TRBV9; CDR3 protein: CASSAAVPDGYTF; CDR3 DNA: TGTGCCAGCAGCGCCGCGGTCCCCGATGGCTACACCTTC
clone size: NA; J gene: TRBJ1-1; CDR3 length: 15; D gene: NA; V gene: TRBV6-4; CDR3 protein: CASSDVTARYFEAFF; CDR3 DNA: TGTGCCAGCAGTGATGTTACAGCCAGGTATTTTGAAGCTTTCTTT
clone size: NA; J gene: TRBJ2-1; CDR3 length: 14; D gene: NA; V gene: TRBV7-9; CDR3 protein: CASSEEANYNEQFF; CDR3 DNA: TGTGCCAGCAGCGAAGAGGCAAACTACAATGAGCAGTTCTTC
clone size: NA; J gene: TRBJ1-6; CDR3 length: 17; D gene: NA; V gene: TRBV4-3; CDR3 protein: CASSQDRAGPPGSPLHF; CDR3 DNA: TGCGCCAGCAGCCAAGATCGGGCGGGGCCCCCCGGTTCACCCCTCCACTTT